This is a list of T cell receptor beta chains from one sample in a study of shared clonotypes between healthy human individuals. Profiling relied on immunoSEQ multiplex PCR, and the TCRdb table lists in-frame clones only, not all of them. Of 950,000 to 1,100,000 clones in the sample, roughly 70% are singletons; the top ten hold about 1.5%. The specimen was memory CD4+ T cells sorted from blood. These receptors came from a young man in good health. CDR3s include the opening cysteine and the closing phenylalanine or tryptophan. Each record gives: V gene, D gene, J gene, clone size, CDR3 DNA, CDR3 protein. A D gene is named only where the DNA matches it firmly. A row's size may be missing; if present it is once, few, many or a size class.

>TRBV28|TRBD1|TRBJ2-7|-
TGTGCCAGCAGTTCGTCCGGGACAGCGGACTACGAGCAGTACTTC
CASSSSGTADYEQYF
>TRBV6-6|-|TRBJ1-3|once
TGTGCCAGCAGAGCTGACGGCATCTCTGGAAACACCATATATTTT
CASRADGISGNTIYF
>TRBV10-3|-|TRBJ2-5|-
TGTGCCACCGGCGTCGGGGCAGTCCAAGAGACCCAGTACTTC
CATGVGAVQETQYF
>TRBV6-1|-|TRBJ2-5|-
TGTGCCAGCACATGGGGCAGGCAAGAGACCCAGTACTTC
CASTWGRQETQYF
>TRBV6-1|-|TRBJ2-6|-
TGTGCCAGCAGTGAAGCTAGAGGGGCCAACGTCCTGACTTTC
CASSEARGANVLTF
>TRBV10-3|-|TRBJ2-3|-
TGTGCCATCAGTGGGTTGGGGACTAGCACAGATACGCAGTATTTT
CAISGLGTSTDTQYF
>TRBV6-5|TRBD2|TRBJ2-1|-
TGTGCCAGCAGGACTAGCGGGATTCGCTACAATGAGCAGTTCTTC
CASRTSGIRYNEQFF
>TRBV18|-|TRBJ1-1|-
TGTGCCAGCTCACCACCTCCGACCAGGGCCGCTAGGGCTGAAGCTTTCTTT
CASSPPPTRAARAEAFF
>TRBV28|-|TRBJ1-1|-
TGTGCCAGCAGTTTTGCGCCCTCTGAAGCTTTCTTT
CASSFAPSEAFF
>TRBV30|TRBD2|TRBJ2-2|-
TGTGCCTGGGCTACCGGGACTAGCGGGAACACCGGGGAGCTGTTTTTT
CAWATGTSGNTGELFF
>TRBV28|-|TRBJ1-6|few
TGTGCCAGCAAGCCCGCCGGTTCACCCCTCCACTTT
CASKPAGSPLHF
>TRBV18|TRBD1|TRBJ2-7|-
TGTGCCAGCTCACCACCGTCAGGGGGATACTACGAGCAGTACTTC
CASSPPSGGYYEQYF
>TRBV5-1|TRBD2|TRBJ2-5|-
TGCGCCAGCAGCTTGCCCGGGACTAGCGGGGGGGAGACCCAGTACTTC
CASSLPGTSGGETQYF
>TRBV7-6|-|TRBJ2-7|many
TGTGCCAGCAGCCCAGGAGGGGGGGGCGCGGCCGAGCAGTACTTC
CASSPGGGGAAEQYF
>TRBV5-1|TRBD1|TRBJ1-1|-
TGCGCCAGCAGCCCAACCGACAGGGGGCAAGGTGAAGCTTTCTTT
CASSPTDRGQGEAFF
>TRBV2|TRBD1|TRBJ1-5|once
TGTGCCAGCCGAACAGGGGCCTACAATCAGCCCCAGCATTTT
CASRTGAYNQPQHF
>TRBV6-6|-|TRBJ2-7|-
TGTGCCAGCAGTTTTTTCGAGTTGGGAGGATACGAGCAGTACTTC
CASSFFELGGYEQYF
>TRBV5-1|-|TRBJ2-2|few
TGCGCCAGCAGCTTGGACTACACCGGGGAGCTGTTTTTT
CASSLDYTGELFF
>TRBV9|TRBD1|TRBJ1-2|few
TGTGCCAGCAGCGACAGGGGAATTCAAGGCTACACCTTC
CASSDRGIQGYTF
>TRBV10-3|TRBD1|TRBJ1-2|-
TGTGCCATCAGTTCTGACAGGGGATCCGGCTACACCTTC
CAISSDRGSGYTF
>TRBV30|-|TRBJ1-6|-
TGTGCCTGGAGTGTACCCGGCAGCTCCTATAATTCACCCCTCCACTTT
CAWSVPGSSYNSPLHF
>TRBV5-4|-|TRBJ1-1|many
TGTGCCAGCAGCCCGTGGGAGGGACGGAGCACTGAAGCTTTCTTT
CASSPWEGRSTEAFF
>TRBV6-5|-|TRBJ2-3|-
TGTGCCAGCCAAAGGGACAGCACAGATACGCAGTATTTT
CASQRDSTDTQYF
>TRBV19|TRBD2|TRBJ2-7|-
TGTGCCAGTAGTTCACTAGCGGGCGGCTACGAGCAGTACTTC
CASSSLAGGYEQYF
>TRBV7-3|TRBD1|TRBJ2-3|-
TGTGCCAGCAGCTTATCAGGGACAGGCGGTACGCAGTATTTT
CASSLSGTGGTQYF
>TRBV11-2|TRBD1|TRBJ1-6|-
TGTGCCAGCAGCTTGACAGGGCTCCTCTATAATTCACCCCTCCACTTT
CASSLTGLLYNSPLHF
>TRBV7-7|TRBD2|TRBJ2-3|few
TGTGCTAGCAGCCCTACGAGGGAGGGTACGCAGTATTTT
CASSPTREGTQYF
>TRBV5-6|-|TRBJ1-5|-
TGTGCCAGCAGCTTGGCCGGGGGGTCGAGCAATCAGCCCCAGCATTTT
CASSLAGGSSNQPQHF
>TRBV2|-|TRBJ1-2|-
TGTGCCAGCAGTGCCGAAGGGGCCGTTAACTATGGCTACACCTTC
CASSAEGAVNYGYTF
>TRBV18|TRBD1|TRBJ2-7|-
TGTGCCAGCTCACCGCGGACAGGGGTCCCCTACGAGCAGTACTTC
CASSPRTGVPYEQYF
>TRBV5-1|-|TRBJ1-1|few
TGCGCCAGCAGCTTACAGGAGAACACTGAAGCTTTCTTT
CASSLQENTEAFF
>TRBV18|-|TRBJ1-1|-
TGTGCCAGCTCACCGGATGCTATGGCTGAAGCTTTCTTT
CASSPDAMAEAFF
>TRBV14|-|TRBJ1-2|-
TGTGCCAGCAGCCAAGATACCGGGATCTATGGCTACACCTTC
CASSQDTGIYGYTF
>TRBV7-2|TRBD1|TRBJ1-5|-
TGTGCCAGCAGCCTATCGACAGGGTCCAATCAGCCCCAGCATTTT
CASSLSTGSNQPQHF
>TRBV6-6|-|TRBJ2-7|-
TGTGCCAGCAGCTCCACTCCCTACGAGCAGTACTTC
CASSSTPYEQYF
>TRBV7-2|TRBD1|TRBJ2-7|-
TGTGCCAGCAGCCCTGGACAGGGGCTAACCTACGAGCAGTACTTC
CASSPGQGLTYEQYF
>TRBV7-9|-|TRBJ2-1|-
TGTGCCAGCAGCTTAGCGGGGGGCCCATATAATGAGCAGTTCTTC
CASSLAGGPYNEQFF
>TRBV10-1|-|TRBJ1-3|-
TGCGCCAGCCAAGGTATCTCTGGAAACACCATATATTTT
CASQGISGNTIYF
>TRBV2|-|TRBJ2-7|-
TGTGCCAGCAGTGACCCCAACCTCTACGAGCAGTACTTC
CASSDPNLYEQYF
>TRBV29-1|-|TRBJ1-4|-
TGCAGCGTTGAAGAGTTTCGTAATGAAAAACTGTTTTTT
CSVEEFRNEKLFF
>TRBV5-1|-|TRBJ1-5|-
TGCGCCAGCAGCTTGGAGGGAGAAGGCAATCAGCCCCAGCATTTT
CASSLEGEGNQPQHF